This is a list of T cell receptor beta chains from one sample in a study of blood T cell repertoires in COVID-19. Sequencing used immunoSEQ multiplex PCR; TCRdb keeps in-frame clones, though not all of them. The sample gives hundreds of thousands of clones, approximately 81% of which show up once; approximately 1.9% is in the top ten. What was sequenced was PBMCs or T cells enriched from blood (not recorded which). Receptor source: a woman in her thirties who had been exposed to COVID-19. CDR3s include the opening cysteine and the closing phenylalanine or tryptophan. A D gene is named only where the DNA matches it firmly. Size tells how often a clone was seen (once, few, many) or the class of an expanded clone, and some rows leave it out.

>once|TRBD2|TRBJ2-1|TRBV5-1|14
TGCGCCAGCAGCTCTAGCGGGGGATACAATGAGCAGTTCTTC
CASSSSGGYNEQFF
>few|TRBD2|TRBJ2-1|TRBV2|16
TGTGCCAGCAGTGAAGCGAGACTAGCGGGAACCAATGAGCAGTTCTTC
CASSEARLAGTNEQFF
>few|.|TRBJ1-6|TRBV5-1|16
TGCGCCAGCAGCTCTTCGCTCGGAGAGAATAATTCACCCCTCCACTTT
CASSSSLGENNSPLHF
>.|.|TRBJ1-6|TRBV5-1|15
TGCGCCAGCAGCTTGCTGACTACTCCGTATTCACCCCTCCACTTT
CASSLLTTPYSPLHF
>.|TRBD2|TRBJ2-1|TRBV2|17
TGTGCCAGCAGTGTATTCGGGACTAGTCGTTTAGTGGATGAGCAGTTCTTC
CASSVFGTSRLVDEQFF
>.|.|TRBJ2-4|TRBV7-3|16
TGTGCCAGCAGCTTATCCACCGGGAGCGCCAAAAACATTCAGTACTTC
CASSLSTGSAKNIQYF
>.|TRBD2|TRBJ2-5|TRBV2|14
TGTGCCAGCAGCCCCCCGGGGGGGAAAGAGACCCAGTACTTC
CASSPPGGKETQYF
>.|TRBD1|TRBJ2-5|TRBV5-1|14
TGCGCCAGCAGCCTTGGACAGGGGATGACGACCCAGTACTTC
CASSLGQGMTTQYF
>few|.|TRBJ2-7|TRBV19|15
TGTGCCAGTAGTATGGGTTCTGCAGGGTCCTACGAGCAGTACTTC
CASSMGSAGSYEQYF
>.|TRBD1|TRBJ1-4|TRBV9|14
TGTGCCAGCAGCGTAGGACAGGGTAGCGAAAAACTGTTTTTT
CASSVGQGSEKLFF